Listed below are T cell receptor beta chains from one sample, sequenced in a study of T cells in Graves' hyperthyroidism and ophthalmopathy. TCRdb redid the calling of the multiplex PCR reads with MiXCR, one entry per CDR3 protein. In the table there are under 700,000 distinct CDR3 sequences, over 15% of which are singletons. The specimen sequenced was blood. The receptors shown here come from a woman under 30 with Graves' hyperthyroidism. CDR3s include the opening cysteine and the closing phenylalanine or tryptophan. A D gene is named only where the DNA matches it firmly. Clone sizes are given selectively: once, few, many, or a class where the clone is expanded.

j_call d_call v_call clone_size cdr3_nt cdr3_aa
TRBJ1-1 NA TRBV12-3/TRBV12-4 NA TGTGCCAGCAGTTTTACGGCCACTGAAGCTTTCTTT CASSFTATEAFF
TRBJ2-3 TRBD2 TRBV4-3 once TGCGCCAGCAGCCAAGGTAGCGGGATCACAGATACGCAGTATTTT CASSQGSGITDTQYF
TRBJ2-7 TRBD1 TRBV29-1 NA TGCAGCGTTCAGACAGGGGCGTCCTACGAGCAGTACTTC CSVQTGASYEQYF
TRBJ2-5 NA TRBV29-1 NA TGCAGCGTTGCAGGGGAAGAGACCCAGTACTTC CSVAGEETQYF
TRBJ2-2 NA TRBV29-1 NA TGCAGCGTAGTAGTCACCTCGAACACCGGGGAGCTGTTTTTT CSVVVTSNTGELFF
TRBJ1-5 TRBD1 TRBV20-1 NA TGCAGTGCTAGAGGAGGGGGCGGGCGTCAGCCCCAGCATTTT CSARGGGGRQPQHF
TRBJ1-6 TRBD1 TRBV3-1 NA TGTGCCAGCAGCCAAGAATCTTTCGGACAGGGTGGTTCACCCCTCCACTTT CASSQESFGQGGSPLHF
TRBJ2-5 TRBD2 TRBV18 few TGTGCCAGCTCACCTTTAAGCGGGGGTCAAGAGACCCAGTACTTC CASSPLSGGQETQYF
TRBJ1-2 NA TRBV7-2 few TGTGCCAGCAGCCTAACAATCGGATTACGGGGCGACTATGGCTACACCTTC CASSLTIGLRGDYGYTF
TRBJ2-1 NA TRBV7-2 NA TGTGCCAGCAGCTTAAGTAACGATGAGCAGTTCTTC CASSLSNDEQFF
TRBJ2-1 TRBD2 TRBV12-3/TRBV12-4 NA TGTGCCAGCAGTCGACGGACTAGCGGGAGGAGCCCCCTGAATGAGCAGTTCTTC CASSRRTSGRSPLNEQFF
TRBJ1-2 NA TRBV30 many TGTGCCTGGAGTTCCGCCGTGTGGTTAGCTAACTATGGCTACACCTTC CAWSSAVWLANYGYTF
TRBJ2-2 TRBD2 TRBV6-9 NA TGTGCCAGCAGTTCCAAGACTAGCGGGAACACCGGGGAGCTGTTTTTT CASSSKTSGNTGELFF
TRBJ2-2 NA TRBV20-1 many TGCAGTGCTTGGAAATCCACAGGCACCGGGGAGCTGTTTTTT CSAWKSTGTGELFF
TRBJ2-7 NA TRBV10-2 NA TGCGCCATACAGGGTAACGACGAGCAGTACTTC CAIQGNDEQYF
TRBJ2-5 NA TRBV7-9 NA TGTGCCAGCAGCCAAAGCCCGGGACGGAAACAAGAGACCCAGTACTTC CASSQSPGRKQETQYF
TRBJ2-3 NA TRBV11-2 medium-sized TGTGCCAGCAGCTTAGTTTCGGCGGGACCAGATACGCAGTATTTT CASSLVSAGPDTQYF
TRBJ2-1 TRBD1 TRBV5-1 many TGCGCCAGCAGCTTGCCCGACAGGGTCGATGAGCAGTTCTTC CASSLPDRVDEQFF
TRBJ2-7 NA TRBV15 many TGTGCCACCAGCAGATTATCAGGGGCGGGCTCCTACGAGCAGTACTTC CATSRLSGAGSYEQYF
TRBJ1-6 NA TRBV6-4 once TGTGCCAGCAGCGAGACAGAAGGGTCACCCCTCCACTTT CASSETEGSPLHF
TRBJ2-1 TRBD2 TRBV2 few TGTGCCAGCCACGACGGGACTACCTCCTACAATGAGCAGTTCTTC CASHDGTTSYNEQFF
TRBJ2-5 TRBD1 TRBV5-1 NA TGCGCCAGCAGCTTGGCTACGGTGAGGACAGGGGACGGGACCCAGTACTTC CASSLATVRTGDGTQYF
TRBJ1-1 NA TRBV27 many TGTGCCAGCAGGGAGCGGAACACTGAAGCTTTCTTT CASRERNTEAFF
TRBJ2-1 TRBD1 TRBV5-1 many TGCGCCAGCAGCTCAGCAGGGGGATCGAGTGAGCAGTTCTTC CASSSAGGSSEQFF
TRBJ2-5 NA TRBV6-1 NA TGTGCCAGCAGTGAGGGTGGAGGGGGCCAAGAGACCCAGTACTTC CASSEGGGGQETQYF
TRBJ1-3 NA TRBV20-1 many TGCAGTGCTAGCCCGACAGTCTCTGGAAACACCATATATTTT CSASPTVSGNTIYF
TRBJ1-3 NA TRBV11-2 few TGTGCCAGCAGCCCCCCCAGCGCCCTCTCTGGAAACACCATATATTTT CASSPPSALSGNTIYF
TRBJ2-5 TRBD2 TRBV20-1 NA TGCAGTGCTAGGCCGGGGGGGACGAGCGGGGAAGAGACCCAGTACTTC CSARPGGTSGEETQYF
TRBJ2-5 NA TRBV15 many TGTGCCACCAGCAGAGAGAAATCCACCCAACAAGAGACCCAGTACTTC CATSREKSTQQETQYF
TRBJ2-1 TRBD1 TRBV4-1 few TGCGCCAGCAGCCAAGACCGGACAGGGTACAATGAGCAGTTCTTC CASSQDRTGYNEQFF
TRBJ2-4 TRBD2 TRBV10-3 NA TGTGCCATCAGTGAGGCTAGCGGGAGGACCAAAAACATTCAGTACTTC CAISEASGRTKNIQYF
TRBJ2-6 NA TRBV4-2 NA TGTGCCAGCAGCCAAGAATGGATTGGGGGAGCGAACTCTGGGGCCAACGTCCTGACTTTC CASSQEWIGGANSGANVLTF
TRBJ2-3 NA TRBV18 many TGTGCCAGCTCACCCCTGACAGGCACAGATACGCAGTATTTT CASSPLTGTDTQYF
TRBJ2-6 NA TRBV4-3 NA TGCGCCAGCAGCCAAGAAAGGGGGTTGGGCTCTGGGGCCAACGTCCTGACTTTC CASSQERGLGSGANVLTF
TRBJ2-4 NA TRBV7-9 NA TGTGCCAGCAGCTTAGTTGCGCCGATAGCCAAAAACATTCAGTACTTC CASSLVAPIAKNIQYF
TRBJ2-7 TRBD2 TRBV6-1 many TGTGCCAGCAGCCTCAGACTAGCGGGAGGAAACGAGCAGTACTTC CASSLRLAGGNEQYF
TRBJ2-2 NA TRBV2 NA TGTGCCAGCAGAGGAATGGGTTTGGGACCTATGAACACCGGGGAGCTGTTTTTT CASRGMGLGPMNTGELFF
TRBJ1-2 TRBD1 TRBV19 few TGTGCCAGTAGTAGGGACAGGGGGCCCCCAGGCGATGGCTACACCTTC CASSRDRGPPGDGYTF
TRBJ2-1 TRBD2 TRBV11-3 NA TGTGCCAGCAGCTTACGAGGGACTAGCGGGCCCTACAATGAGCAGTTCTTC CASSLRGTSGPYNEQFF
TRBJ1-3 TRBD1 TRBV28 few TGTGCCAGCAGTCCGGGGACAGGGGGGTCCTCTGGAAACACCATATATTTT CASSPGTGGSSGNTIYF
TRBJ2-2 TRBD1 TRBV28 NA TGTGCCAGCAGTTTATGGGGAACAGGGGCCCAGACCGGGGAGCTGTTTTTT CASSLWGTGAQTGELFF
TRBJ2-5 NA TRBV7-3 few TGTGCCAGCAGCTTAACTGCCAGGGCAGAGACCCAGTACTTC CASSLTARAETQYF
TRBJ2-2 NA TRBV6-2/TRBV6-3 once TGTGCCAGCAGTTACTCCAGGGGGAACACCGGGGAGCTGTTTTTT CASSYSRGNTGELFF
TRBJ1-2 NA TRBV7-9 NA TGTGCCAGCAGCGCCTCCGATGGCTACACCTTC CASSASDGYTF
TRBJ1-2 NA TRBV27 many TGTGCCAGCAGTTTATCCGGCCGGGACGGATATGGCTACACCTTC CASSLSGRDGYGYTF
TRBJ2-1 NA TRBV12-3/TRBV12-4 many TGTGCCAGCAGTTTAACTCTGTCCTACAATGAGCAGTTCTTC CASSLTLSYNEQFF
TRBJ2-3 NA TRBV27 many TGTGCCAGCAGTTTATATCCCCCTGGGGCGGCCACAGATACGCAGTATTTT CASSLYPPGAATDTQYF
TRBJ1-1 TRBD1 TRBV6-1 many TGTGCCAGCAGTGAAGGAGCGACAGGGAGTAGGACTGAAGCTTTCTTT CASSEGATGSRTEAFF
TRBJ2-1 TRBD2 TRBV12-3/TRBV12-4 few TGTGCCAGCAGCCGACTAGCGGGGACAATGGGGCAGTTCTTC CASSRLAGTMGQFF
TRBJ2-7 TRBD2 TRBV27 many TGTGCCAGCAGTTTATCGCTAGCGGGAGACTACGAGCAGTACTTC CASSLSLAGDYEQYF
TRBJ2-7 TRBD2 TRBV7-2 NA TGTGCCAGCAGCCCTTACCTAGCGGGAGGTCTGCACGAGCAGTACTTC CASSPYLAGGLHEQYF
TRBJ1-2 NA TRBV5-1 NA TGCGCCAGCAGCTTCGAGGGAACCAACTATGGCTACACCTTC CASSFEGTNYGYTF
TRBJ1-3 NA TRBV18 NA TGTGCCAGCTCACCACTGGCCAGGGAGTCTGGAAACACCATATATTTT CASSPLARESGNTIYF